These 22 T cell receptor beta chains were all obtained from the same sample, sequenced in a study of blood T cell repertoires in COVID-19. Only in-frame clones appear in the TCRdb table, and some are missing; sequencing was by immunoSEQ multiplex PCR. Of 350,000 to 400,000 clones listed, 86% are singletons. Source material: peripheral blood. All receptors come from a woman aged 60-75 years with COVID-19, enrolled during active disease.

The chain combines TRBV30 with TRBJ1-6; weak D call: TRBD1 (5 bases). CDR1 and CDR2 from the germline V gene are GTSNPN and SVGIG (reference sequence). The CDR3 has 13 residues. Trimming removed 3 bases at V and 9 bases at J, with 12 bases between. Here the CDR3 DNA reads TGTGCCTGGAGACGGGGACTCATTTCACCCCTCCACTTT. This encodes CAWRRGLISPLHF. The variable domain in full, with the rest retrieved from reference TRBV30 and TRBJ1-6, is SQTIHQWPATLVQPVGSPLSLECTVEGTSNPNLYWYRQAAGRGLQLLFYSVGIGQISSEVPQNLSASRPQDRQFILSSKKLLLSDSGFYLCAWRRGLISPLHFGNGTRLTVT.

The chain combines TRBV12-3 or TRBV12-4 with TRBJ2-2; a possible D gene is TRBD1 (6 bases). There are 12 residues in the CDR3. V shed 6 bases and J shed 6 bases, with 8 bases lying between them. The CDR3 spells CASRQGPGELFF. CDR3 bases: TGTGCCAGCAGACAGGGCCCCGGGGAGCTGTTTTTT.

The chain joins TRBV5-6 to TRBJ2-5; 13 positions match TRBD2. This CDR3 has 15 residues. Germline CDR1 SGHDT, CDR2 YYEEEE. Losses at the gene ends were 5 bases for V and 4 bases for J; bases not matched to a gene: 5. The CDR3 sequence is CASRLAGGPGETQYF. The CDR3 DNA follows: TGTGCCAGCAGACTAGCGGGGGGGCCTGGAGAGACCCAGTACTTC. Full variable domain (outside the CDR3, taken from reference TRBV5-6 and TRBJ2-5): DAGVTQSPTHLIKTRGQQVTLRCSPKSGHDTVSWYQQALGQGPQFIFQYYEEEERQRGNFPDRFSGHQFPNYSSELNVNALLLGDSALYLCASRLAGGPGETQYFGPGTRLLVL.

The chain combines TRBV10-3 with TRBJ1-2; D remains unclear. Germline CDR1 is ENHRY and CDR2 is SYGVKD. CDR3 length: 13 amino acids. Trimming left V 3 bases short and J 8 bases short, with 13 bases between. The CDR3 nucleotides are TGTGCCATCAGTGACACTAGGGTTAACGGCTACACCTTC. Residues: CAISDTRVNGYTF.

A remark on this clone: The identical CDR3 is also encoded by other nucleotide sequences in the sample. The V gene is TRBV7-3, the J gene TRBJ1-1; TRBD1 aligns across 7 bases. The germline gives CDR1 SGHTA, CDR2 FQGTGA. There are 13 residues in the CDR3. V was clipped by 3 bases and J by 3 bases; unmatched bases: 1. The CDR3 protein is CASSLQGDTEAFF. The CDR3 DNA reads TGTGCCAGCAGCTTGCAGGGGGACACTGAAGCTTTCTTT.

The chain joins TRBV15 to TRBJ2-1; 8 bases line up with TRBD2. V shed 1 base and J 5 bases; nucleotides not matched to a gene: 4. Germline V CDR1 and CDR2: LNHNV, YYDKDF (reference sequence). This CDR3 contains 15 residues. The CDR3, as DNA: TGTGCCACCAGCAGAGTTGCGGGGGGCAACAATGAGCAGTTCTTC. The encoded protein is CATSRVAGGNNEQFF.

CDR3 sequence: CASRPPGTAGYEQYF. The CDR3 DNA reads as TGTGCCAGTAGACCCCCCGGGACAGCAGGCTACGAGCAGTACTTC. The chain recombines TRBV19 with TRBJ2-7, with 7 nucleotides matching TRBD1. Germline CDR1 LNHDA, CDR2 SQIVND (reference sequence). The CDR3 runs 15 residues. V gave up 6 bases and J gave up 3 bases; unmatched junction bases: 11.

The rearrangement uses TRBV19 and TRBJ2-1; 13 bases line up with TRBD2. Germline V gene lookup returns CDR1 LNHDA and CDR2 SQIVND (reference sequence). The CDR3 is 19 amino acids. V gave up 4 bases and J gave up 1 base; unmatched junction bases: 10. The CDR3 coding sequence is TGTGCCAGTAGTACCACGGGACTAGCGGGGATCGTGTCCTACAATGAGCAGTTCTTC. As protein: CASSTTGLAGIVSYNEQFF.

There are a few counts of this clone. The rearrangement links TRBV6-1 to TRBJ1-5, with 8 bases matching TRBD1. The CDR3 consists of 15 residues. Germline CDR1 is MNHNS and CDR2 is SASEGT. V shed 5 bases, J shed 7 bases, and the junction held 10 bases outside the gene matches. In DNA, the CDR3 is TGTGCCAGCAGTTGGGGACAGGCTTGGGAGCAGCCCCAGCATTTT. Protein sequence: CASSWGQAWEQPQHF.

The J gene is TRBJ1-2, the V gene TRBV5-1; the D is unclear. Germline lookup yields CDR1 SGHRS and CDR2 YFSETQ. The CDR3 spans 15 residues. Deletions cut 0 bases from V and 2 bases from J, with 11 bases between. CDR3 nucleotide sequence: TGCGCCAGCAGCTTGGGTTGGCTCCAAAACTATGGCTACACCTTC. Its protein is CASSLGWLQNYGYTF.

The V call is TRBV7-9, the J call TRBJ1-1, with D unclear. Germline CDR1 reads SEHNR; CDR2 reads FQNEAQ (reference sequence). Trimming cost V 4 bases and J 1 base, with 10 bases left between them. CDR3 length equals 14 residues. In DNA, the CDR3 is TGTGCCAGCAGCTCTCATATCAGGAACACTGAAGCTTTCTTT. Residues: CASSSHIRNTEAFF.

The sample holds one count of this clone. V gene TRBV24-1 combines with J gene TRBJ1-2; unclear D gene. V dropped 2 bases and J dropped 1 base, with 4 bases sitting between them. The germline V gene has CDR1 KGHDR and CDR2 SFDVKD. CDR3 size: 13 residues. For the CDR3, the DNA is TGTGCCACCAGTGATTCCCTTAACTATGGCTACACCTTC. It codes for CATSDSLNYGYTF.

The V gene is TRBV19, the J gene TRBJ1-5, with D unresolved. Trimming took 7 bases from V and 4 from J, leaving 26 bases between them. CDR3 length: 18 residues. Germline CDR1 is LNHDA and CDR2 is SQIVND (reference sequence). In DNA form, the CDR3 reads TGTGCCAGTACACCGAAACAGAAAGCAGTAACCTATAATCAGCCCCAGCATTTT. It specifies CASTPKQKAVTYNQPQHF.

The chain combines TRBV2 with TRBJ1-3; TRBD1 aligns across 7 bases. The CDR3 has 15 residues. The ends lost 7 bases at V and 0 bases at J; junction bases unmatched: 6. CDR1 and CDR2 (germline): SNHLY, FYNNEI. CDR3 coding DNA: TGTGCCAGCACCCAACAGGGGAACTCTGGAAACACCATATATTTT. It is translated as CASTQQGNSGNTIYF.

This clone turned up a few times. CDR3: CASSYTTGSQPQHF. In nucleotides, the CDR3 is TGTGCCAGCAGTTACACCACAGGGAGTCAGCCCCAGCATTTT. The V gene is TRBV6-2 or TRBV6-3, the J gene TRBJ1-5, with D maybe TRBD1 (6 bases). Germline loops: CDR1 MNHEY, CDR2 SVGEGT. V gave up 2 bases and J gave up 6 bases, with 11 bases separating them. The CDR3 contains 14 residues.

This sequence joins TRBV7-6 and TRBJ1-4; a possible D gene is TRBD1 (6 bases). With 1 base removed from V and 0 bases from J, the gap between germline ends came to 15 bases. Germline lookup yields CDR1 SGHVS and CDR2 FNYEAQ. This CDR3 region has 18 residues. The CDR3 region is CASSLGGQSFATNEKLFF. The DNA for the CDR3 is TGTGCCAGCAGCTTAGGGGGGCAGTCATTTGCAACTAATGAAAAACTGTTTTTT.

Here the CDR3 DNA reads TGTGCCAGCAGCTTGTTCGGGGGGAGCTCCTACAATGAGCAGTTCTTC. The encoded protein is CASSLFGGSSYNEQFF. The rearrangement joins TRBV5-5 to TRBJ2-1; 7 positions match TRBD2. CDR1 is SGHKS, CDR2 YYEKEE, per germline (reference sequence). After removal of 1 base from V and 0 bases from J, the junction contained 4 bases not matched to a gene. The CDR3 is made up of 16 amino acids. Full variable domain (missing parts from reference TRBV5-5 and TRBJ2-1): DAGVTQSPTHLIKTRGQQVTLRCSPISGHKSVSWYQQVLGQGPQFIFQYYEKEERGRGNFPDRFSARQFPNYSSELNVNALLLGDSALYLCASSLFGGSSYNEQFFGPGTRLTVL.

The V call is TRBV2, the J call TRBJ2-1; 9 nucleotides match TRBD2. CDR1 SNHLY and CDR2 FYNNEI come from the germline V gene. The length of the CDR3 is 15 residues. J gave up 7 bases and V 3 bases, and 7 bases lay outside the gene matches. The CDR3 spells CASSEGGGAVNEQFF. CDR3 coding DNA: TGTGCCAGCAGTGAGGGCGGGGGGGCAGTGAATGAGCAGTTCTTC.

The V call is TRBV5-4, the J call TRBJ1-6; no clear D. The CDR3 runs to 16 residues. The germline CDR1 and CDR2 sequences are SGHNT and YYREEE (reference sequence). V was cut by 2 bases and J by 7 bases, with 16 bases left in between. The CDR3 bases are TGTGCCAGCAGCTTCCTGGGCAGGCCAAGAAATTCACCCCTCCACTTT. Translation gives CASSFLGRPRNSPLHF.

The gene calls are TRBV11-3 and TRBJ1-1; the D is unclear. The germline CDR1 and CDR2 sequences are SGHNT and YENEEA. V lost 2 bases and J lost 2, with 12 bases in between. The CDR3 covers 15 residues. CDR3 bases: TGTGCCAGCAGCTTAAGGAGGGCGGGAAACACTGAAGCTTTCTTT. It translates to CASSLRRAGNTEAFF. The whole variable domain, filled in from reference TRBV11-3 and TRBJ1-1, reads EAGVVQSPRYKIIEKKQPVAFWCNPISGHNTLYWYLQNLGQGPELLIRYENEEAVDDSQLPKDRFSAERLKGVDSTLKIQPAELGDSAVYLCASSLRRAGNTEAFFGQGTRLTVV.

The genes are TRBV9 and TRBJ1-1, with D maybe TRBD1 (6 bases). Deletions cut 0 bases from V and 2 bases from J, with 8 bases between. This CDR3 spans 14 amino acids. Germline CDR1 and CDR2: SGDLS and YYNGEE. In DNA form, the CDR3 reads TGTGCCAGCAGCGTAGGGGACACTAACACTGAAGCTTTCTTT. This codes for CASSVGDTNTEAFF.

The chain employs TRBV18 and TRBJ2-2, with D perhaps matching TRBD2 (5 bases). With 6 bases removed from V and 6 bases from J, the gap between germline ends came to 11 bases. From germline, CDR1 is KGHSH and CDR2 LQKENI. This CDR3 region has 13 residues. The CDR3 region has the DNA TGTGCCAGCTCCCCGTCGGGGTCCGGGGAGCTGTTTTTT. Translating gives CASSPSGSGELFF.